This T cell receptor (beta chain) is from a study of control samples from healthy donors and cancer patients. Libraries were prepared by immunoSEQ multiplex PCR; TCRdb keeps only in-frame clonotypes and omits some of them. Of a few hundred thousand clones listed, 90% were seen once; the top ten hold about 6.3%. Trimming took 3 bases from V and 3 from J; bases not matched to a gene: 4. Germline V gene lookup returns CDR1 DFQATT and CDR2 SNEGSKA (reference sequence). This CDR3 contains 14 residues. The TCR was taken from a man aged 35 to 55 with head and neck cancer. The chain uses TRBV20-1 and TRBJ1-2, with 10 bases lining up with TRBD1. The sequenced material came from PBMCs. The chain's CDR3 is CSASPGTGDYGYTF. CDR3 nucleotides: TGCAGTGCTAGTCCCGGGACAGGGGACTATGGCTACACCTTC.